The sequence of this T cell receptor (beta chain) was determined in a study of T cell repertoires in cytomegalovirus infection (dated 2019 in TCRdb). In the study overall: Donor HLA type was relevant to the analysis, as public TCR beta signatures indicated carriage of CMV infection together with the matching HLA type. Summary of the overall study and its limitations: In both this cohort and an independent cohort of more than 350 donors, the cumulative frequency of public TCR beta family members distinguished carriers of CMV infection plus the relevant HLA type. The ex vivo response was dominated by HLA-C-restricted CMV-specific TCR beta clonotypes, and the single most frequent clonotype in two of eight donors was supplied by these HLA-C-restricted clonotypes.

The run used an Illumina HiSeq 1500. Starting from the raw public reads, TCRdb applied fastp trimming at Q25, assembled clones with MiXCR and retained in-frame beta chains. Under each unique CDR3 protein, matching rows form one entry showing the most common genes and DNA. Recorded for this sample are some 270,000 distinct CDR3 sequences; about a sixth of them occurred a single time. The top ten hold more than 45% of the sample. This clonotype was seen only a few times. This clone's antigen is unknown. Base qualities are not provided; no much larger clone lies one nucleotide away. The germline V gene (reference sequence) specifies DFQATT as CDR1 and SNEGSKA as CDR2. CDR3 length: 13 amino acids, cysteine to phenylalanine. The sequence is cut down to CDR3 DNA, 39 bases in frame from base 1. Germline trimming: 7 bases from V, 0 bases from J; junction bases outside gene matches: 6.

The receptor was derived from a human donor in good health (CMV status not recorded). Some clones in this sample may be carry-over from other donors' samples. This chain joins TRBV20-1 to TRBJ2-7; TRBD2 matches 7 bases in the middle. The sample taken for sequencing was CD8+ T cells from PBMCs. The sequenced DNA: TGCAGTGTGTGCGGGGGTCACTCCTACGAGCAGTACTTC. Its translation is CSVCGGHSYEQYF.